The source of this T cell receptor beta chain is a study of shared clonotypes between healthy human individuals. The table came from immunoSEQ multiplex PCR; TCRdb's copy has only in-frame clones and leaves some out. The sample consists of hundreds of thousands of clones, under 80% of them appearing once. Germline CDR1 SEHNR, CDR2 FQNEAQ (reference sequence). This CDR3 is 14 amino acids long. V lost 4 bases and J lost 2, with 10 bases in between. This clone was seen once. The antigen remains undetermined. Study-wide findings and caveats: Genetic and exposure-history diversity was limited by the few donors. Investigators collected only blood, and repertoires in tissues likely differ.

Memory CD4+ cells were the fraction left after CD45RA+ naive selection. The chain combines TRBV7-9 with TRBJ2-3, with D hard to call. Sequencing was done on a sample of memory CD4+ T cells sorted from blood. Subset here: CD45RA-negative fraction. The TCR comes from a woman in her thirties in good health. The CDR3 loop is CASSSSFLTDTQYF. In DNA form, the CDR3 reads TGTGCCAGCAGCTCCAGTTTCCTCACAGATACGCAGTATTTT.